This entry is about one TCR beta chain. Its target is unknown. The CDR3 runs 14 residues. Deletions cut 4 bases from V and 10 bases from J, with 21 bases between. The V gene's germline CDR1 is DFQATT and CDR2 SNEGSKA (reference sequence). The sample is drawn from a study of identical twins. General observations from the study: The presence of invariant MAIT and iNKT cells could partly confound analyses of zero-insertion sequences.

TCRdb re-called the 5' RACE reads with MiXCR, one entry per CDR3 protein. The top ten clones hold approximately 3.6% of a sample with nearly 250,000 distinct CDR3 sequences, roughly 7% of them seen once. This sample was shared with a second study, whose subject was yellow fever vaccine responses in identical twins. As that report states: Reportedly, the response of twins' T cells to the vaccine seemed partly convergent, partly personalized.

Sequenced material: memory (CD45RO+) T cells sorted from blood. J is TRBJ2-3 and V is TRBV20-1, with D possibly matching TRBD1 (5 bases). This receptor was taken from a woman under 30 in good health. The CDR3 nucleotides are TGCAGTGCTATAGCCAGGGCGCCCTTATGCGCGCAGTATTTT. It encodes CSAIARAPLCAQYF.